This T cell receptor (beta chain) was sequenced in a study of neurological immune-mediated disorders. Study background: The 35 or so multiple sclerosis patients comprised about 30 that were relapsing-remitting and 3 that were secondary progressive. Findings and caveats of the study: Among 34 multiple sclerosis patients, phylogenetic grouping put the repertoires of 18 into a single related-CDR3 cluster, a possible signature. In HTLV-1-associated myelopathy, TCR clonal expansion was greatest, whereas multiple sclerosis had the least, falling below healthy controls.

It was by 5'RACE with 10-nucleotide random UMIs that the cDNA was made. TCRdb reprocessed the 5' RACE reads via MiXCR and lists one record per CDR3 protein. The sample shows tens of thousands of distinct CDR3 sequences, 5.5% to 6.5% of them seen only once. The CDR3 has 12 residues. V lost 5 bases, J lost 8 bases, and 10 bases lay in between. Germline lookup yields CDR1 SGHTA and CDR2 FQGNSA. This clonotype has a count of ten or more. The antigen remains unidentified. Time point given: longitudinal time-point 2. The sample comprised PBMCs. The V call is TRBV7-2, the J call TRBJ2-1; no reliable D call. This sequence originates from a woman aged 55-70 years with multiple sclerosis. DNA of the CDR3: TGTGCCAGCAGCCATATGTCACATGAGCAGTTCTTC. This translates into CASSHMSHEQFF.